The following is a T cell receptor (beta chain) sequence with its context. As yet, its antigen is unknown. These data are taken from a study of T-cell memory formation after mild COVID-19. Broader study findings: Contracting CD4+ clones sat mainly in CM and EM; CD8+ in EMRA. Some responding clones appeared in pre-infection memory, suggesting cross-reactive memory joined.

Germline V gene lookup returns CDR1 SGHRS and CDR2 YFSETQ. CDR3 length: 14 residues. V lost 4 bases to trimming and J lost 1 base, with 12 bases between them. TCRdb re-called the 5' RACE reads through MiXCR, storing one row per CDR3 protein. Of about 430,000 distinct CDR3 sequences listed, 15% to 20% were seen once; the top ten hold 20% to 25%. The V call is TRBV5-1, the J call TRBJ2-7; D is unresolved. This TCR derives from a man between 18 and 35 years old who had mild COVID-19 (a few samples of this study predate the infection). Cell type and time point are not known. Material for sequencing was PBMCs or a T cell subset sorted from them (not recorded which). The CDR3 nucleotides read TGCGCCAGCAGCCCCACGAGTGGTTCCTACGAGCAGTACGTC. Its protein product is CASSPTSGSYEQYV.